This T cell receptor (beta chain) stems from a study of blood T cells in healthy people across ages. General study results and limits: What prevented conclusive comparison of naive and antigen-experienced cells was that PBMCs were unsorted.

Only a few counts were recorded for this clonotype. Its antigen is not known. Trimming cost V 5 bases and J 0 bases; bases outside gene matches: 5. The CDR3 covers 15 residues. The germline gives CDR1 SGHTA, CDR2 FQGNSA. PCR was performed a second time for about 7 to 11 cycles using a sample-barcoded 5' primer and a J-beta primer mix. TCRdb passed the 5' RACE reads through MiXCR, listing each CDR3 protein once. The sample lists around 1,000,000 distinct CDR3 sequences; 25% were seen once. The same data also contributed to another study, on T cells of mothers and their children.

This receptor was obtained from a girl between 2 and 10 years old in good health. This rearrangement joins TRBV7-2 to TRBJ2-7, with 9 positions matching TRBD2. The sequenced sample was blood. The chain's CDR3 is CASSLRLAVSYEQYF. CDR3 nucleotides: TGTGCCAGCAGCCTACGACTAGCGGTCTCCTACGAGCAGTACTTC. Drawing the rest from reference TRBV7-2 and TRBJ2-7, the complete variable domain is GAGVSQSPSNKVTEKGKDVELRCDPISGHTALYWYRQSLGQGLEFLIYFQGNSAPDKSGLPSDRFSAERTGGSVSTLTIQRTQQEDSAVYLCASSLRLAVSYEQYFGPGTRLTVT.